This entry describes one TCR beta chain. What it recognizes is unknown. This entry belongs to a study of graft-versus-host responses after intestinal transplantation. Study-wide context: Among the recipients, transplants were multivisceral, liver-intestinal, or isolated intestinal. All recipients got anti-thymocyte globulin induction, then tacrolimus and steroids for approximately three years. Overall study findings and caveats: Maximum circulating GvH clone levels tracked with early post-transplant HvG decreases. The recipient marrow held GvH clones, and some of them showed up first in ileum or blood.

The CDR3 loop spans 15 amino acids. Germline V gene data show CDR1 as MGHRA and CDR2 as YSYEKL. Clones were read by immunoSEQ multiplex PCR, and TCRdb kept only the in-frame ones, dropping some. This table has some 90,000 clones, 90% to 95% appearing once. The chain links TRBV4-1 to TRBJ2-5; weak D call: TRBD2 (6 bases). The better agreement between TRBJ2-7 and the DNA end casts doubt on the J call. Specimen: unstimulated CD8+ T cells sorted from spleen or lymph node cells, collected before intestinal transplant. The TCR originated in a human donor who received an intestinal transplant. Here the CDR3 DNA reads TGCGCCAGCAGCCAACTGAGCGGGCAATCCTACGAGCAGTACTTC. Translated: CASSQLSGQSYEQYF.